The rows below give T cell receptor beta chains drawn from one sample of a study of blood T cell repertoires in COVID-19. Data came from immunoSEQ multiplex PCR; TCRdb stores just in-frame clones and leaves some out. The sample contains tens of thousands of clones, over 85% of which appear only once. Sequencing was carried out using peripheral blood. These receptors all come from a man aged 50 to 60 with COVID-19, enrolled during active disease. CDR3s include the opening cysteine and the closing phenylalanine or tryptophan. D genes are given only for firm matches. The listing skips clone size in some rows; elsewhere it reads once, few, many or a size class.

clone size,V gene,CDR3 length,J gene,D gene,CDR3 protein,CDR3 DNA
once,TRBV28,11,TRBJ2-7,.,CASSSLLEQYF,TGTGCCAGCAGTTCCCTTCTAGAGCAGTACTTC
.,TRBV28,15,TRBJ1-5,.,CASSPQDSSYQPQHF,TGTGCCAGCAGTCCGCAGGACAGTAGCTATCAGCCCCAGCATTTT
.,TRBV27,19,TRBJ1-5,.,CASSRSLSAGGHSNQPQHF,TGTGCCAGCAGCCGATCATTATCGGCGGGGGGACATAGCAATCAGCCCCAGCATTTT
.,TRBV2,14,TRBJ2-7,TRBD1,CASSRDRGLYEQYF,TGTGCCAGCAGCCGGGACAGGGGGTTGTACGAGCAGTACTTC
.,TRBV23-1,18,TRBJ1-4,.,CASSQSRMENPNGEKLFF,TGCGCCAGCAGTCAATCTAGGATGGAGAACCCTAACGGGGAAAAACTGTTTTTT
.,TRBV10-3,16,TRBJ2-1,TRBD2,CAISESAGGSYNEQFF,TGTGCCATCAGTGAGTCAGCGGGAGGTTCCTACAATGAGCAGTTCTTC
.,TRBV6-5,15,TRBJ2-3,TRBD2,CATRRSGSRTDTQYF,TGTGCCACACGCAGGAGCGGGAGTCGGACAGATACGCAGTATTTT
.,TRBV5-4,14,TRBJ2-5,.,CASSFSGGLETQYF,TGTGCCAGCAGCTTTTCAGGGGGACTGGAGACCCAGTACTTC
.,TRBV9,17,TRBJ1-3,.,CASSVWPVSGGGNTIYF,TGTGCCAGCAGCGTATGGCCCGTGTCGGGGGGTGGAAACACCATATATTTT
.,TRBV29-1,13,TRBJ2-7,.,CSVDKADSYEQYF,TGCAGCGTTGATAAGGCGGATTCTTACGAGCAGTACTTC
.,TRBV28,16,TRBJ2-3,TRBD2,CASSSRLAGFTDTQYF,TGTGCCAGCAGTTCGAGACTAGCGGGGTTCACAGATACGCAGTATTTT
.,TRBV19,17,TRBJ2-2,.,CASSMGSGQTGTGELFF,TGTGCCAGTAGTATGGGGTCGGGACAAACGGGGACCGGGGAGCTGTTTTTT
once,TRBV25-1,15,TRBJ1-2,.,CASSESSEGRDGYTF,TGTGCCAGCAGTGAATCGAGTGAGGGTAGGGATGGCTACACCTTC
once,TRBV19,18,TRBJ1-5,.,CASSSRPLPRDQNQPQHF,TGTGCCAGTAGTAGCCGGCCCCTACCTCGGGATCAAAATCAGCCCCAGCATTTT
.,TRBV12-3/TRBV12-4,13,TRBJ1-1,.,CASILGQNTEAFF,TGTGCCAGCATCCTGGGGCAGAACACTGAAGCTTTCTTT
.,TRBV9,16,TRBJ2-5,TRBD2,CASSEGTSGHQETQYF,TGTGCCAGCAGCGAGGGGACTAGCGGACACCAAGAGACCCAGTACTTC
.,TRBV21-1,14,TRBJ1-5,.,CASSKGQGDQPQHF,TGTGCCAGCAGCAAAGGACAGGGAGATCAGCCCCAGCATTTT
.,TRBV20-1,11,TRBJ2-3,.,CSATLVDTQYF,TGCAGTGCCACACTAGTAGATACGCAGTATTTT
.,TRBV7-3,14,TRBJ2-7,.,CASSPAPGSYEQYF,TGTGCCAGCAGCCCCGCTCCCGGCTCCTACGAGCAGTACTTC
.,TRBV6-5,16,TRBJ1-3,.,CASSYSEGPNGNTIYF,TGTGCCAGCAGTTACTCGGAGGGGCCAAATGGAAACACCATATATTTT
.,TRBV24-1,17,TRBJ2-2,TRBD1,CATSDTTGQANTGELFF,TGTGCCACCAGTGATACGACGGGACAGGCGAACACCGGGGAGCTGTTTTTT
once,TRBV15,16,TRBJ1-6,TRBD1,CATSRDLGQGTSPLHF,TGTGCCACCAGCAGAGACCTGGGACAGGGTACTTCACCCCTCCACTTT
.,TRBV11-2,13,TRBJ1-2,.,CASSLGEGLGYTF,TGTGCCAGCAGCTTAGGAGAGGGATTGGGCTACACCTTC
.,TRBV9,15,TRBJ2-1,.,CASSVRDWVHVGQFF,TGTGCCAGCAGCGTCCGGGACTGGGTCCACGTCGGGCAGTTCTTC
.,TRBV6-5,15,TRBJ2-7,TRBD1,CASSYQPQGAGEQYF,TGTGCCAGCAGTTACCAACCACAGGGGGCGGGGGAACAGTACTTC
.,TRBV19,17,TRBJ2-1,TRBD2,CASSIKAGGTSGNEQFF,TGTGCCAGTAGTATAAAGGCAGGTGGGACTAGCGGCAATGAGCAGTTCTTC
.,TRBV5-8,17,TRBJ2-7,TRBD2,CASSSGAGTTVWLEQYF,TGTGCCAGCAGCTCCGGGGCCGGGACTACCGTATGGCTCGAGCAGTACTTC
.,TRBV29-1,15,TRBJ2-1,.,CSVEKHRTRDNEQFF,TGCAGCGTTGAGAAACACAGGACAAGAGACAATGAGCAGTTCTTC
.,TRBV10-3,15,TRBJ2-3,TRBD2,CAIRTTTAGSDTQYF,TGTGCCATCAGGACAACGACAGCGGGGTCAGATACGCAGTATTTT
.,TRBV4-1,19,TRBJ1-1,.,CASSQGVLRGTEVDTEAFF,TGCGCCAGCAGCCAAGGAGTTCTCCGGGGAACGGAGGTGGACACTGAAGCTTTCTTT
.,TRBV6-5,14,TRBJ1-2,TRBD1,CASSKIDRDYGYTF,TGTGCCAGCAGTAAGATCGACAGGGATTATGGCTACACCTTC
.,TRBV7-2,15,TRBJ2-7,TRBD2,CASSTGTSGYYEQYF,TGTGCCAGCAGTACCGGGACTAGCGGTTACTACGAGCAGTACTTC
.,TRBV15,16,TRBJ2-1,.,CATSRDREGLYNEQFF,TGTGCCACCAGCAGAGATCGTGAGGGCCTCTACAATGAGCAGTTCTTC
.,TRBV25-1,13,TRBJ2-2,.,CASSEPRTGELFF,TGTGCCAGCAGTGAACCCAGGACCGGGGAGCTGTTTTTT
.,TRBV29-1,13,TRBJ1-2,.,CSVGDSLVGGYTF,TGCAGCGTAGGTGACAGCCTTGTCGGTGGCTACACCTTC
.,TRBV29-1,15,TRBJ1-1,TRBD1,CSVDETGDRNTEAFF,TGCAGCGTTGACGAGACAGGGGATCGGAACACTGAAGCTTTCTTT
.,TRBV6-4,13,TRBJ1-2,TRBD1,CASAMTGSSGYTF,TGTGCCAGCGCTATGACAGGGTCAAGTGGCTACACCTTC
.,TRBV30,15,TRBJ1-1,.,CAWSGPRGGRTEAFF,TGTGCCTGGAGTGGGCCCCGGGGGGGTCGGACTGAAGCTTTCTTT
.,TRBV18,13,TRBJ2-5,.,CASSPPSQETQYF,TGTGCCAGCTCACCACCGAGTCAAGAGACCCAGTACTTC
.,TRBV29-1,13,TRBJ1-2,TRBD1,CSVRTGLNYGYTF,TGCAGCGTGAGGACAGGGCTTAACTATGGCTACACCTTC
.,TRBV7-9,15,TRBJ2-5,.,CASSSGQAARETQYF,TGTGCCAGCAGCTCGGGACAAGCGGCCCGGGAGACCCAGTACTTC
.,TRBV2,15,TRBJ2-3,TRBD2,CASSAAGVRTDTQYF,TGTGCCAGCAGTGCGGCGGGAGTACGGACAGATACGCAGTATTTT
.,TRBV19,15,TRBJ1-5,.,CASSIIQHSNQPQHF,TGTGCCAGTAGTATAATACAACATAGCAATCAGCCCCAGCATTTT
.,TRBV18,16,TRBJ2-1,TRBD2,CASSYGTSGTYNEQFF,TGTGCCAGCTCATATGGGACTAGCGGGACTTACAATGAGCAGTTCTTC
.,TRBV3-1/TRBV3-2,14,TRBJ2-7,TRBD2,CASSQAGGPHEQYF,TGTGCCAGCAGCCAAGCGGGAGGGCCACACGAGCAGTACTTC
.,TRBV18,16,TRBJ1-4,TRBD1,CASSPPTGQGNRKLFF,TGTGCCAGCTCACCACCCACGGGACAGGGGAATAGAAAACTGTTTTTT
.,TRBV6-5,15,TRBJ2-7,.,CASGSLTTGYNEQYF,TGTGCCAGCGGGTCTCTGACAACAGGGTATAACGAGCAGTACTTC
.,TRBV5-1,13,TRBJ1-1,TRBD1,CASSQGRDREAFF,TGCGCCAGCAGCCAGGGTCGGGACAGAGAAGCTTTCTTT
.,TRBV19,15,TRBJ2-5,TRBD1,CASSILGTGGETQYF,TGTGCCAGTAGTATTTTGGGCACAGGGGGAGAGACCCAGTACTTC
.,TRBV15,14,TRBJ1-4,.,CATSQGATNEKLFF,TGTGCCACCAGTCAGGGCGCAACTAATGAAAAACTGTTTTTT
.,TRBV7-8,14,TRBJ1-3,TRBD1,CASSHRGSGNTIYF,TGTGCCAGCAGCCACAGGGGCTCTGGAAACACCATATATTTT
.,TRBV30,14,TRBJ2-7,TRBD2,CAWARASGRYEQYF,TGTGCCTGGGCCCGGGCTAGCGGGAGATACGAGCAGTACTTC